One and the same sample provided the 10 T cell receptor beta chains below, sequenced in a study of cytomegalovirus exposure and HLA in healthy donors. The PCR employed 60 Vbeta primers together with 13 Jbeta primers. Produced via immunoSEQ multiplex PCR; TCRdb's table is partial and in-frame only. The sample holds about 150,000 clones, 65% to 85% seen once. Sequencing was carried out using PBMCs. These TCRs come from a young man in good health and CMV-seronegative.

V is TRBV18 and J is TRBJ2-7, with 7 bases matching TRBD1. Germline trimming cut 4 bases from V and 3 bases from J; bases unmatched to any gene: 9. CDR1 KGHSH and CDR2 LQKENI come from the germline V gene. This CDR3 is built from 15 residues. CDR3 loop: CASSLQDRALYEQYF. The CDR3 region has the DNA TGTGCCAGCTCACTACAAGACAGGGCCCTCTACGAGCAGTACTTC. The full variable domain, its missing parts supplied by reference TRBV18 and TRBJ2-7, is NAGVMQNPRHLVRRRGQEARLRCSPMKGHSHVYWYRQLPEEGLKFMVYLQKENIIDESGMPKERFSAEFPKEGPSILRIQQVVRGDSAAYFCASSLQDRALYEQYFGPGTRLTVT.

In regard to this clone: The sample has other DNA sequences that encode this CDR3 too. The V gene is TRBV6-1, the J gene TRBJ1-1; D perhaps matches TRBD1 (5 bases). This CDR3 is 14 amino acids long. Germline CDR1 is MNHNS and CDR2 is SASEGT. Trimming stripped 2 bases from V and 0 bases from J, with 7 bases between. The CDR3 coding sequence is TGTGCCAGCAGTGAAAGGGGAATGAACACTGAAGCTTTCTTT. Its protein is CASSERGMNTEAFF.

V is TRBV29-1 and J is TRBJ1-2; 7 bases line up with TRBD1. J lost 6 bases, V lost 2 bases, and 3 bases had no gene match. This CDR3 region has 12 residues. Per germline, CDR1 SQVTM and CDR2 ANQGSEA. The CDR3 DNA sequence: TGCAGCGTTGAACACAGGGGAAATGGCTACACCTTC. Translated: CSVEHRGNGYTF.

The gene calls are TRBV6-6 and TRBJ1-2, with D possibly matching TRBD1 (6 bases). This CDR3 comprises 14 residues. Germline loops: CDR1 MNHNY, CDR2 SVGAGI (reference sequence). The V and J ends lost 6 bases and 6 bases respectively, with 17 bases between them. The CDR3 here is CASRPGTQEHGYTF. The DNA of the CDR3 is TGTGCCAGCAGACCCGGGACACAAGAACATGGCTACACCTTC.

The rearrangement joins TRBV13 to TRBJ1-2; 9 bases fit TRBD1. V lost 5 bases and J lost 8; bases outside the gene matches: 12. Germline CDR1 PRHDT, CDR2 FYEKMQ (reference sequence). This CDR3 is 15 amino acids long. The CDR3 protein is CASSPSGQGVEGYTF. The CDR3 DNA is TGTGCCAGCAGCCCCTCGGGACAGGGCGTGGAGGGCTACACCTTC. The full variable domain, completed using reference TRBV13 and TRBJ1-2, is AAGVIQSPRHLIKEKRETATLKCYPIPRHDTVYWYQQGPGQDPQFLISFYEKMQSDKGSIPDRFSAQQFSDYHSELNMSSLELGDSALYFCASSPSGQGVEGYTFGSGTRLTVV.

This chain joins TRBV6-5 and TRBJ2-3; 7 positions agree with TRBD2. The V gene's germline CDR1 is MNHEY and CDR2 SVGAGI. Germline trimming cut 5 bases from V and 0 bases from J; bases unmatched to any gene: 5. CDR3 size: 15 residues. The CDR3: CASSARLASTDTQYF. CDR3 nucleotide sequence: TGTGCCAGCAGTGCTCGACTAGCTAGCACAGATACGCAGTATTTT.

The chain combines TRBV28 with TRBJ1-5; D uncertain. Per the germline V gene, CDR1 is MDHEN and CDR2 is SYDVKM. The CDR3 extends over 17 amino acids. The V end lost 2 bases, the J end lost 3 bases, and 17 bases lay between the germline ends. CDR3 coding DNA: TGTGCCAGCAGTTTAAGAGGGAGAGGCCCTTACAATCAGCCCCAGCATTTT. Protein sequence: CASSLRGRGPYNQPQHF.

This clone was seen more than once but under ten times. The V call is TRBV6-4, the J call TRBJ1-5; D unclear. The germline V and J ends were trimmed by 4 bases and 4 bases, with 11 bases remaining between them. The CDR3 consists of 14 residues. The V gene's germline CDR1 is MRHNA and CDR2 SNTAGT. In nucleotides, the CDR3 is TGTGCCAGCAGTGTCCGAGTTCCAAATCAGCCCCAGCATTTT. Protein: CASSVRVPNQPQHF.

The CDR3 sequence: CASSLGGLSVLVYNEQFF. In DNA, the CDR3 is TGTGCCAGCAGCTTGGGGGGGCTTTCTGTTCTGGTATACAATGAGCAGTTCTTC. The genes are TRBV7-8 and TRBJ2-1, with D possibly being TRBD2 (7 bases). V shed 3 bases and J shed 4 bases, with 22 bases lying between them. From germline, CDR1 is SGHVS and CDR2 FQNEAQ. The CDR3 is 18 residues long.

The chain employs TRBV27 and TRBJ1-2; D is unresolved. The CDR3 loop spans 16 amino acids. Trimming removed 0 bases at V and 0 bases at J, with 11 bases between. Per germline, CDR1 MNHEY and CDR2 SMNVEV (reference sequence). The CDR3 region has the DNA TGTGCCAGCAGTTTATCGGCAGGAAGAGCTAACTATGGCTACACCTTC. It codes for CASSLSAGRANYGYTF.